This T cell receptor beta chain was sequenced in a study of early T cells in non-severe SARS-CoV-2 infection. On the study more broadly: Unsorted whole-blood RNA was sequenced in bulk, leaving chains unpaired.

Individual cDNA molecules each received unique molecular identifiers attached to them. TCRdb reprocessed the 5' RACE reads via MiXCR and lists one record per CDR3 protein. The sample lists 25,000 to 30,000 distinct CDR3 sequences, about 6% occurring once. Within the sample, this clonotype is medium-sized. The antigen is unknown. General study points: CD4 and private specificities were missed by VDJdb matching, which favored anti-spike CD8 responses.

CDR1 is ENHRY and CDR2 is SYGVKD in the germline V gene. V lost 3 bases and J 12 bases, leaving 9 bases between the germline ends. This CDR3 spans 11 amino acids. Sequencing was done on a sample of whole blood. This clonotype originated in an adult who was a healthcare worker with PCR-confirmed SARS-CoV-2 infection or an uninfected control (not recorded which). V usage is TRBV10-3 and J usage is TRBJ2-1, with D possibly TRBD2 on 6 matching bases. The CDR3 nucleotides are TGTGCCATCAGTGACGAGGGAGGGCAGTTCTTC. This encodes CAISDEGGQFF.